A single sample gave rise to the 32 T cell receptor beta chains below, sequenced in a study of blood T cell repertoires in COVID-19. Data came from immunoSEQ multiplex PCR; TCRdb stores just in-frame clones and leaves some out. The data hold about 380,000 clones, with around 87% observed a single time. Sequencing was performed on PBMCs or T cells enriched from blood (not recorded which). All receptors come from a young man who had recovered from COVID-19.

This chain connects TRBV6-5 to TRBJ2-1; D possibly corresponds to TRBD1 (5 bases). This CDR3 is 14 amino acids long. V lost 7 bases to trimming and J lost 6 bases, with 16 bases between them. The germline V gene has CDR1 MNHEY and CDR2 SVGAGI. The CDR3 loop reads CASIVGLRGNEQFF. CDR3 nucleotide sequence: TGTGCCAGCATCGTAGGGTTAAGGGGCAATGAGCAGTTCTTC.

This sequence joins TRBV3-1 (or the pseudogene TRBV3-2) and TRBJ1-2; 9 nucleotides agree with TRBD1. V dropped 4 bases and J dropped 4; count of bases not matched to a gene: 13. CDR3 size: 17 residues. Germline V gives CDR1 LGHDT, CDR2 YNNKEL (reference sequence). CDR3 in DNA: TGTGCCAGCAGCCCCGGGACAGGGACCGGAGTCAGCTATGGCTACACCTTC. The encoded protein is CASSPGTGTGVSYGYTF.

The chain uses TRBV19 and TRBJ1-1; D may be TRBD1 (6 bases). From germline, CDR1 is LNHDA and CDR2 SQIVND (reference sequence). The V end lost 5 bases, the J end lost 7 bases, and 17 bases lay between the germline ends. This CDR3 is 14 amino acids long. This CDR3 is CASSPHRQGFEAFF. CDR3 in DNA: TGTGCCAGTAGTCCGCACCGGCAGGGGTTTGAAGCTTTCTTT.

This clone was recorded once. The genes are TRBV5-1 and TRBJ2-3, with D unresolved. The CDR3 consists of 15 residues. Germline loops: CDR1 SGHRS, CDR2 YFSETQ. The ends were cut back, 6 bases at V and 2 bases at J, with 16 bases in the middle. CDR3: CASTKSPLDTDTQYF. In DNA, the CDR3 is TGCGCCAGCACCAAATCGCCCCTAGACACAGATACGCAGTATTTT.

The rearrangement uses TRBV7-9 and TRBJ1-4; D is uncertain. Trimming cost V 5 bases and J 5 bases, with 12 bases left between them. Looked up from germline, CDR1 is SEHNR and CDR2 is FQNEAQ (reference sequence). This CDR3 has 14 residues. The CDR3 DNA reads TGTGCCAGCAGCCTGTCAGGATTGAATGAAAAACTGTTTTTT. Translating gives CASSLSGLNEKLFF.

V usage is TRBV29-1 and J usage is TRBJ2-7, with TRBD1 matching 7 bases. Germline values: CDR1 SQVTM, CDR2 ANQGSEA. V was pared by 6 bases and J by 2 bases, with 10 bases of the junction left unmatched. This CDR3 contains 14 residues. The CDR3, as DNA: TGCAGCGTGGCCGGACAGGAGGAAGCCTACGAGCAGTACTTC. This gives the protein CSVAGQEEAYEQYF.

The chain joins TRBV19 to TRBJ1-1; 9 positions match TRBD1. The trim removed 8 bases at V and 1 base at J, leaving 2 bases unmatched. The CDR3 runs 13 residues. From germline, CDR1 is LNHDA and CDR2 SQIVND (reference sequence). CDR3 protein: CASEGQGNTEAFF. The DNA for the CDR3 is TGTGCCAGTGAGGGACAGGGGAACACTGAAGCTTTCTTT.

The chain is built from TRBV3-1 (or the pseudogene TRBV3-2) and TRBJ2-2; 7 nucleotides align to TRBD1. The CDR3 is 15 residues long. The germline gives CDR1 LGHDT, CDR2 YNNKEL (reference sequence). Trimming cost V 4 bases and J 4 bases; bases outside gene matches: 6. The CDR3 reads CASSRPQGRTGELFF. CDR3 DNA: TGTGCCAGCAGCCGACCACAGGGGCGCACCGGGGAGCTGTTTTTT.

This chain links TRBV6-5 with TRBJ2-7; D is perhaps TRBD2 (5 bases). The CDR3 length is 12 residues. The V end was cut by 4 bases, the J end by 4 bases, with 8 bases between. CDR1 and CDR2 from the germline V gene are MNHEY and SVGAGI. Here the CDR3 reads CASSSRTYEQYF. The CDR3 DNA sequence: TGTGCCAGCAGTTCAAGGACTTACGAGCAGTACTTC.

The table lists this clone with a few counts. The gene calls are TRBV6-1 and TRBJ1-2, with D possibly matching TRBD1 (5 bases). This CDR3 comprises 14 residues. Germline loops: CDR1 MNHNS, CDR2 SASEGT. Trimming left V 1 base short and J 8 bases short, with 14 bases between. The CDR3 bases are TGTGCCAGCAGTGAAGAGGCAGGGATAGGAGGCTACACCTTC. Protein sequence: CASSEEAGIGGYTF.

The chain links TRBV2 to TRBJ1-4; TRBD1 matches 11 bases. With V trimmed by 7 bases and J by 4 bases, 11 bases remained unmatched. From germline, CDR1 is SNHLY and CDR2 FYNNEI. The CDR3 is made up of 17 amino acids. The CDR3 spells CASTLRTGGALNEKLFF. The CDR3 DNA reads as TGTGCCAGCACCTTAAGGACAGGGGGCGCGCTTAATGAAAAACTGTTTTTT.

The J gene is TRBJ2-7, the V gene TRBV9, with a tentative D call TRBD2 (5 bases). Trimming stripped 4 bases from V and 4 bases from J, with 12 bases between. The CDR3 is made up of 13 amino acids. Germline V gene sequence: CDR1 SGDLS, CDR2 YYNGEE. Here the CDR3 reads CASSSCRGYEQYF. The CDR3 DNA is TGTGCCAGCAGCTCCTGCCGGGGTTACGAGCAGTACTTC.

The chain combines TRBV5-1 with TRBJ2-1, with D possibly matching TRBD2 (5 bases). Germline CDR1 is SGHRS and CDR2 is YFSETQ. Deletions cut 0 bases from V and 5 bases from J, with 12 bases between. CDR3 length: 15 amino acids. The CDR3 sequence: CASSLEGRGHNEQFF. As DNA, the CDR3 is TGCGCCAGCAGCTTGGAAGGGAGAGGACACAATGAGCAGTTCTTC.

This clone turned up a few times. This chain connects TRBV5-1 to TRBJ1-3, with TRBD1 as a possible D gene (6 bases). CDR3 length: 14 residues. V was pared by 0 bases and J by 2 bases, with 6 bases between. CDR1 is SGHRS and CDR2 is YFSETQ in the germline V gene. CDR3 in amino acids: CASSLAGAGNTIYF. The CDR3 DNA follows: TGCGCCAGCAGCTTGGCAGGGGCTGGAAACACCATATATTTT. Complete variable domain (other parts from reference TRBV5-1 and TRBJ1-3): KAGVTQTPRYLIKTRGQQVTLSCSPISGHRSVSWYQQTPGQGLQFLFEYFSETQRNKGNFPGRFSGRQFSNSRSEMNVSTLELGDSALYLCASSLAGAGNTIYFGEGSWLTVV.

Comments on this clone: The identical CDR3 is also encoded by other nucleotide sequences in the sample. The chain has TRBV5-6 and TRBJ1-4, with 7 bases that match TRBD1. The V segment lost 0 bases and the J segment 4 bases; nucleotides outside the gene matches: 3. The CDR3 length is 15 residues. In germline, CDR1 is SGHDT, CDR2 YYEEEE. CDR3 residues: CASSLGDSRNEKLFF. The CDR3 coding sequence is TGTGCCAGCAGCTTGGGGGACAGTCGTAATGAAAAACTGTTTTTT.

The chain joins TRBV5-1 to TRBJ2-5, with 9 bases identical to TRBD1. Germline V gene lookup returns CDR1 SGHRS and CDR2 YFSETQ. V shed 0 bases, J shed 5 bases, and the junction held 5 bases outside the gene matches. The CDR3 consists of 15 residues. CDR3 sequence reads: CASSLAGQGVETQYF. CDR3 DNA sequence: TGCGCCAGCAGCTTGGCGGGACAGGGAGTGGAGACCCAGTACTTC.

The chain employs TRBV19 and TRBJ1-5; 10 bases are shared with TRBD1. V was pared by 3 bases and J by 6 bases, with 8 bases of the junction left unmatched. Germline V gene lookup returns CDR1 LNHDA and CDR2 SQIVND (reference sequence). The CDR3 extends over 16 amino acids. CDR3 coding DNA: TGTGCCAGTAGTATCCTGGACAGGGGGGGTAGTCAGCCCCAGCATTTT. This gives the protein CASSILDRGGSQPQHF.

The J gene is TRBJ1-1, the V gene TRBV9; 8 positions agree with TRBD1. Germline loops: CDR1 SGDLS, CDR2 YYNGEE. The V and J ends lost 4 bases and 5 bases, in that order; junction bases with no gene match: 7. This CDR3 spans 14 amino acids. The DNA for the CDR3 is TGTGCCAGCAGCTATACAGGGGGAGGAACTGAAGCTTTCTTT. It translates to CASSYTGGGTEAFF.

The V call is TRBV10-2, the J call TRBJ1-6; D is perhaps TRBD1 (5 bases). Trimming removed 8 bases from V and 5 bases from J, with 10 bases in between. CDR1 and CDR2 (germline): WSHSY, SAAADI. The CDR3 runs 13 residues. In nucleotides, the CDR3 is TGCGCCAGCGGATCCAGGGATAATTCACCCCTCCACTTT. It is translated as CASGSRDNSPLHF.

This clone was recorded a few times. The gene calls are TRBV19 and TRBJ1-1; 8 nucleotides match TRBD1. J was trimmed by 5 bases and V by 7 bases; bases with no gene match: 6. Germline V gene sequence: CDR1 LNHDA, CDR2 SQIVND (reference sequence). There are 13 residues in the CDR3. Written as DNA, the CDR3 is TGTGCCAGTATCCTTACAGGGGGAACTGAAGCTTTCTTT. Translated, it gives CASILTGGTEAFF.

The chain uses TRBV5-4 and TRBJ1-6; D gene uncertain. V was clipped by 3 bases and J by 10 bases, with 14 bases between them. CDR3 length: 14 residues. The germline V gene has CDR1 SGHNT and CDR2 YYREEE (reference sequence). The CDR3 loop is CASSSEDWRSPLHF. The CDR3, as DNA: TGTGCCAGCAGCTCGGAGGATTGGAGGTCACCCCTCCACTTT.

The genes are TRBV27 and TRBJ1-2; D might be TRBD1 (5 bases). Trimming stripped 5 bases from V and 7 bases from J, with 20 bases between. Germline V gene data show CDR1 as MNHEY and CDR2 as SMNVEV (reference sequence). There are 15 residues in the CDR3. DNA for the CDR3: TGTGCCAGCAGTACCCGGACGGTGGGGCGCGTTGGCTACACCTTC. This gives the protein CASSTRTVGRVGYTF.

This clone was seen only once. The CDR3 sequence is CASSLAGQGGRETQYF. The CDR3 DNA follows: TGTGCCAGCAGCTTGGCCGGGCAGGGGGGTAGAGAGACCCAGTACTTC. The V call is TRBV5-4, the J call TRBJ2-5; weak D call: TRBD1 (7 bases). The CDR3 length is 16 residues. Trimming took 0 bases from V and 4 from J, leaving 16 bases between them. Germline CDR1 and CDR2: SGHNT and YYREEE (reference sequence).

This chain joins TRBV27 and TRBJ1-5, with no clear D. V dropped 6 bases and J dropped 2 bases, with 14 bases sitting between them. CDR3 length equals 15 residues. Per germline, CDR1 MNHEY and CDR2 SMNVEV (reference sequence). The CDR3 DNA reads TGTGCCAGCAGACCAAACTTCTATGGCAATCAGCCCCAGCATTTT. Translating it yields CASRPNFYGNQPQHF.

The rearrangement links TRBV15 to TRBJ1-4; 8 bases agree with TRBD1. V gave up 1 base and J gave up 8 bases; unmatched junction bases: 12. The CDR3 has 17 residues. From germline, CDR1 is LNHNV and CDR2 YYDKDF (reference sequence). Here the CDR3 DNA reads TGTGCCACCAGCAGAGGCCTGCAGGGGGCCACTTCAGAAAAACTGTTTTTT. This sequence encodes CATSRGLQGATSEKLFF. Full variable domain (remainder filled in from reference TRBV15 and TRBJ1-4): DAMVIQNPRYQVTQFGKPVTLSCSQTLNHNVMYWYQQKSSQAPKLLFHYYDKDFNNEADTPDNFQSRRPNTSFCFLDIRSPGLGDTAMYLCATSRGLQGATSEKLFFGSGTQLSVL.

This chain links TRBV19 with TRBJ2-1, with a weak D call TRBD2 (6 bases). V was pared by 3 bases and J by 10 bases, with 16 bases between. Germline-derived CDR1 and CDR2 are LNHDA and SQIVND (reference sequence). The CDR3 is 14 residues long. CDR3 region: CASSIGFGGREQFF. DNA of the CDR3: TGTGCCAGTAGTATTGGTTTTGGGGGGAGGGAGCAGTTCTTC.

The chain has TRBV7-9 and TRBJ1-2, with unresolved D. The CDR3 sequence is 13 residues long. Trimming removed 0 bases at V and 8 bases at J, with 10 bases between. Germline V CDR1 and CDR2: SEHNR, FQNEAQ (reference sequence). CDR3 loop: CASSLAGETGYTF. Written as DNA, the CDR3 is TGTGCCAGCAGCTTAGCGGGCGAGACGGGCTACACCTTC.

V usage is TRBV10-3 and J usage is TRBJ1-5, with 7 bases aligning to TRBD1. The germline gives CDR1 ENHRY, CDR2 SYGVKD. The V segment lost 9 bases and the J segment 2 bases; nucleotides outside the gene matches: 7. CDR3 size: 14 residues. CDR3 loop: CAIRRGQGNQPQHF. DNA of the CDR3: TGTGCCATTCGTAGGGGGCAAGGCAATCAGCCCCAGCATTTT.

The chain recombines TRBV3-1 (or the pseudogene TRBV3-2) with TRBJ1-5, with a weak D call TRBD1 (5 bases). CDR3 size: 15 residues. V was shortened by 2 bases and J by 6 bases, with 14 bases between the two germline ends. Germline-derived CDR1 and CDR2 are LGHDT and YNNKEL (reference sequence). CDR3 protein: CASSQYQGKGQPQHF. CDR3 coding DNA: TGTGCCAGCAGCCAATACCAGGGTAAAGGTCAGCCCCAGCATTTT.

The chain uses TRBV2 and TRBJ1-1; 9 bases align to TRBD1. The CDR3 consists of 15 residues. CDR1 SNHLY and CDR2 FYNNEI come from the germline V gene. V was pared by 7 bases and J by 1 base, with 7 bases of the junction left unmatched. The CDR3 protein is CASTARGQGNTEAFF. The DNA for the CDR3 is TGTGCCAGCACTGCCCGGGGACAGGGGAACACTGAAGCTTTCTTT.

The V call is TRBV6-1, the J call TRBJ2-7; 11 bases line up with TRBD2. This CDR3 has 14 residues. Per germline, CDR1 MNHNS and CDR2 SASEGT. The junction had 1 base not matched to a gene; V was cut back by 4 bases and J by 2 bases. This CDR3 reads CASSVAGGPYEQYF. The DNA for the CDR3 is TGTGCCAGCAGTGTAGCGGGGGGGCCCTACGAGCAGTACTTC.

About this clone: Other DNA sequences from this sample encode an identical CDR3 as well. This rearrangement joins TRBV18 to TRBJ1-1, with a weak D call TRBD1 (5 bases). Germline values: CDR1 KGHSH, CDR2 LQKENI. The CDR3 consists of 13 residues. V gave up 3 bases and J gave up 1 base, with 6 bases separating them. The CDR3 sequence is CASSPQGNTEAFF. The CDR3 DNA sequence: TGTGCCAGCTCACCTCAGGGGAACACTGAAGCTTTCTTT.